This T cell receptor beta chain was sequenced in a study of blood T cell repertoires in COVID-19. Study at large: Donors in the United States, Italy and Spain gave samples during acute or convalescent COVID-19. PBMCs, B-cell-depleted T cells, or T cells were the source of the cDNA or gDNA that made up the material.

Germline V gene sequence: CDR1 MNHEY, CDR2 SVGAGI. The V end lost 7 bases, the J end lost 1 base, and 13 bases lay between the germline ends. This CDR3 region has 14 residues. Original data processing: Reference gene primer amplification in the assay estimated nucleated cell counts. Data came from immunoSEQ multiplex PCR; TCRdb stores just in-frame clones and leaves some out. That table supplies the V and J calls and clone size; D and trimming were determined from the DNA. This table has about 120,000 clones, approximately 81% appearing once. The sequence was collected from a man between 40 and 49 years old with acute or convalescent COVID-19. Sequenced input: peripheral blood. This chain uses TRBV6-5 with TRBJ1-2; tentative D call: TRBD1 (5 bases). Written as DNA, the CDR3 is TGTGCCAGCACCCGTTCGGGGGTTAACTATGGCTACACCTTC. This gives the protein CASTRSGVNYGYTF.